This TCR beta chain appears in the sequencing data of a study of PD-L1 blockade in urothelial cancer. As for the study in general: The number of prior chemotherapy regimens per patient was 0 to 3. Across blood samples, T cells had a median count of 141,255.

The protocol was immunoSEQ multiplex PCR, while the TCRdb copy is restricted to in-frame clones and leaves out a portion. This repertoire shows over 25,000 clones, about 79% found once; its top ten account for over 3%. About this clone itself: Its specificity is unknown.

Specified time point: peripheral blood 6 weeks after treatment start. Findings of the study overall: Clones that were tumor-associated expanded more in the blood of durable-benefit patients at 3 weeks.

Unmatched junction bases numbered 11, after V lost 8 bases and J lost 5 bases. This CDR3 has 16 amino acids. CDR1 is SNHLY, CDR2 FYNNEI, per germline. The V gene is TRBV2, the J gene TRBJ2-1; 11 nucleotides align to TRBD2. Specimen: PBMCs, collected around atezolizumab (anti-PD-L1) treatment. The receptor comes from a man in his 70s with urothelial cancer. Written as DNA, the CDR3 is TGTGCCAGCTCTGGGGGGTTGGGACTAGCGGACAATGAGCAGTTCTTC. Its protein is CASSGGLGLADNEQFF.